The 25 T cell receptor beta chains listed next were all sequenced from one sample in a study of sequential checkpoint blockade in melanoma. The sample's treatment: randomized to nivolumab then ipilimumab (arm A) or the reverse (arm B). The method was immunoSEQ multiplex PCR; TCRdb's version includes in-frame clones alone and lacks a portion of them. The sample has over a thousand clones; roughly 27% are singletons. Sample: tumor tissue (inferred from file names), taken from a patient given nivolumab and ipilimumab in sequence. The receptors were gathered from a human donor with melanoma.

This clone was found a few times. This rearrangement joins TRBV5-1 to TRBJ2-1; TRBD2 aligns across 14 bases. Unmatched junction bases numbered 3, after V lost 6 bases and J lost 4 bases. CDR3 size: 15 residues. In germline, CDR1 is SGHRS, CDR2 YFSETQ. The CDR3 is CASKRTSGGYNEQFF. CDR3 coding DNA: TGCGCCAGCAAGCGGACTAGCGGGGGGTACAATGAGCAGTTCTTC. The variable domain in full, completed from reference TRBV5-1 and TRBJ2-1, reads KAGVTQTPRYLIKTRGQQVTLSCSPISGHRSVSWYQQTPGQGLQFLFEYFSETQRNKGNFPGRFSGRQFSNSRSEMNVSTLELGDSALYLCASKRTSGGYNEQFFGPGTRLTVL.

The CDR3 DNA sequence: TGTGCCAGCAGCTCAAACTTCATCAATCAGCCCCAGCATTTT. Translated: CASSSNFINQPQHF. The J gene is TRBJ1-5, the V gene TRBV11-3, with D unresolved. Germline CDR1 and CDR2: SGHNT and YENEEA. Trimming cost V 4 bases and J 3 bases, with 10 bases left between them. The CDR3 extends over 14 amino acids.

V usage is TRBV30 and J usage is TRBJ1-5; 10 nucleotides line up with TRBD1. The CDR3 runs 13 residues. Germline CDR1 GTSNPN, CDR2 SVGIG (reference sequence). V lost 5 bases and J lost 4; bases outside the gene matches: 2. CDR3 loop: CAWAGQGNQPQHF. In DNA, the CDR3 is TGTGCCTGGGCGGGACAGGGGAATCAGCCCCAGCATTTT.

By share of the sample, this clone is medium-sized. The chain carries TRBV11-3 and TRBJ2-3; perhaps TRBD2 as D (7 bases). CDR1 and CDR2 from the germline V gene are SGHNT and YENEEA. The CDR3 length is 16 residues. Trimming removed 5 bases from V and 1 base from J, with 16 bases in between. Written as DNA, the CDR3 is TGTGCCAGCAGCCCCCGACTAGCAGGGGGCACAGATACGCAGTATTTT. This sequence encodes CASSPRLAGGTDTQYF. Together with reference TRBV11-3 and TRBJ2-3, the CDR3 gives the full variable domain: EAGVVQSPRYKIIEKKQPVAFWCNPISGHNTLYWYLQNLGQGPELLIRYENEEAVDDSQLPKDRFSAERLKGVDSTLKIQPAELGDSAVYLCASSPRLAGGTDTQYFGPGTRLTVL.

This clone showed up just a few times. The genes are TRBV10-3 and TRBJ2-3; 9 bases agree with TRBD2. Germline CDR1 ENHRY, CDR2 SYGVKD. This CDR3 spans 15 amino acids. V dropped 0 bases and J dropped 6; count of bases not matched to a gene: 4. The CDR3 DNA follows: TGTGCCATCAGTGAGTCGGAGACTAGCGGCGATACGCAGTATTTT. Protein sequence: CAISESETSGDTQYF.

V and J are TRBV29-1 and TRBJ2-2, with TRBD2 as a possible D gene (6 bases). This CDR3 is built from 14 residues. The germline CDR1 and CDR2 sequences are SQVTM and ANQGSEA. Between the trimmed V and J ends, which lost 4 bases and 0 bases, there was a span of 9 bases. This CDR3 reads CSVAKRANTGELFF. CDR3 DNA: TGCAGCGTTGCGAAGCGGGCGAACACCGGGGAGCTGTTTTTT.

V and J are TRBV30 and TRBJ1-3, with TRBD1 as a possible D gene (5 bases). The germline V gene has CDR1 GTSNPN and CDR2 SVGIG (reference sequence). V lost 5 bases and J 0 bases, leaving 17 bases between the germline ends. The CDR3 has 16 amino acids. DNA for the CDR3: TGTGCCTGGCGTCCCCGCCAGGGCATCTCTGGAAACACCATATATTTT. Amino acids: CAWRPRQGISGNTIYF.

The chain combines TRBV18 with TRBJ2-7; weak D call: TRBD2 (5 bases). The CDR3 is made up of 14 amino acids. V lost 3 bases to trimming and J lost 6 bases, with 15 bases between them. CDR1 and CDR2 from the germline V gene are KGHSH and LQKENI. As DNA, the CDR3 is TGTGCCAGCTCACCGACCCCTACCGGGGTCGAGCAGTACTTC. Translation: CASSPTPTGVEQYF.

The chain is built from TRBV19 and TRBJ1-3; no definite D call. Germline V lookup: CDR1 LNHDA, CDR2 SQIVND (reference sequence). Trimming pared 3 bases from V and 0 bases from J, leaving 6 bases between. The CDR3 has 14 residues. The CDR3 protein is CASSMSGSGNTIYF. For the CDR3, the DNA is TGTGCCAGTAGTATGAGTGGCTCTGGAAACACCATATATTTT.

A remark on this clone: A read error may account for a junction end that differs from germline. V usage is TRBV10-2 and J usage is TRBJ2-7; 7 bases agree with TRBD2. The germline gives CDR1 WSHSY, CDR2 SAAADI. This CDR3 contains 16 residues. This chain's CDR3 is CAISDYGRLSSYEQYF. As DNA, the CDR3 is TGCGCCATCAGTGATTACGGGAGGTTGAGCTCCTACGAGCAGTACTTC.

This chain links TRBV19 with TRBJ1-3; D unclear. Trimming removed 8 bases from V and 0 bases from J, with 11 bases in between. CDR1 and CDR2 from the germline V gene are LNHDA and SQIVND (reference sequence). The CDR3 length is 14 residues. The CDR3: CASRAPHSGNTIYF. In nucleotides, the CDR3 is TGTGCCAGTCGCGCACCTCACTCTGGAAACACCATATATTTT.

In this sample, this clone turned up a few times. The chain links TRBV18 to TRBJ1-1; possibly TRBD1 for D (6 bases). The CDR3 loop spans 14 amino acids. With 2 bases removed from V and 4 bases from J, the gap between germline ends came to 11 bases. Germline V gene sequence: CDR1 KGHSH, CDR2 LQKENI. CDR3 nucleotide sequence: TGTGCCAGCTCACCAGGCAGGGGATCCACTGAAGCTTTCTTT. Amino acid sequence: CASSPGRGSTEAFF.

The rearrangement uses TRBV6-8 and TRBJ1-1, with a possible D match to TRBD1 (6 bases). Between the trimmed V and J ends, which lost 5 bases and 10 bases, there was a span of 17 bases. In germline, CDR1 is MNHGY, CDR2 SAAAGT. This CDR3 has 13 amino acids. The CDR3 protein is CASSTPRGGSAFF. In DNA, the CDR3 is TGTGCCAGCAGTACCCCCAGGGGCGGGTCAGCTTTCTTT.

CDR3 nucleotides: TGTGCCAGTAGTTTCACGGGGGGGGCGACTGAAGCTTTCTTT. Encoded protein: CASSFTGGATEAFF. J is TRBJ1-1 and V is TRBV19, with D tentatively TRBD1 (6 bases). The CDR3 has 14 amino acids. CDR1 and CDR2 (germline): LNHDA, SQIVND (reference sequence). Trimming shortened V by 5 bases and J by 5 bases, and 15 bases separated the two germline ends.

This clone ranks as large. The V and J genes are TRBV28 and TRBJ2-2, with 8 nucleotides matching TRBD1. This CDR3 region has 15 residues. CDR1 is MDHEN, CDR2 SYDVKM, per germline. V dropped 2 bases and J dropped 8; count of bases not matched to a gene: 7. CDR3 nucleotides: TGTGCCAGCAGTTTAGGGGACAGGACGGTAGGGGAGCTGTTTTTT. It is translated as CASSLGDRTVGELFF.

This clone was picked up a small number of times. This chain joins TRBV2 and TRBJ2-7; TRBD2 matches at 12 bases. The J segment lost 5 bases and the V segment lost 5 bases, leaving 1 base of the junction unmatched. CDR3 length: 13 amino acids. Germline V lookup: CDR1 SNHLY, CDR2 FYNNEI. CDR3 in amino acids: CASSRTSGNEQYF. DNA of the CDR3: TGTGCCAGCAGTAGGACTAGCGGGAACGAGCAGTACTTC.

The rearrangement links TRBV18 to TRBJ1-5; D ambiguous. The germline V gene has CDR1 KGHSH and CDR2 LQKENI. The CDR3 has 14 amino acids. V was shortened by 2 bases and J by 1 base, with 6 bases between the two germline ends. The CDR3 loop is CASSPDTSNQPQHF. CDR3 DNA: TGTGCCAGCTCACCAGACACCAGCAATCAGCCCCAGCATTTT.

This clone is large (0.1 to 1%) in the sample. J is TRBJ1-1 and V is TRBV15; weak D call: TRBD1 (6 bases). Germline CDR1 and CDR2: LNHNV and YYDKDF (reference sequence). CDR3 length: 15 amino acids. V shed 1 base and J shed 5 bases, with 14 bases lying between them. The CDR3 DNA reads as TGTGCCACCAGCAGAGCGGGGGCGCGACAGACTGAAGCTTTCTTT. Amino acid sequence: CATSRAGARQTEAFF.

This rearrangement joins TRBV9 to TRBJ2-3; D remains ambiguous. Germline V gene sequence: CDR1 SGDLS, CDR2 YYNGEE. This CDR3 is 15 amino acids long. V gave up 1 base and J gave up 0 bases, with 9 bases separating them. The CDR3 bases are TGTGCCAGCAGCGTACTGGGCGGTAGCACAGATACGCAGTATTTT. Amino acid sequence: CASSVLGGSTDTQYF.

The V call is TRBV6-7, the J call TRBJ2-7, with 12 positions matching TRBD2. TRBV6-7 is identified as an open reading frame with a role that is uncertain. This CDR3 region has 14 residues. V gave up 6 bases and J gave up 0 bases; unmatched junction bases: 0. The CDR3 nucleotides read TGTGCCAGCAGGACTAGCGGGAGCTCCTACGAGCAGTACTTC. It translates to CASRTSGSSYEQYF.

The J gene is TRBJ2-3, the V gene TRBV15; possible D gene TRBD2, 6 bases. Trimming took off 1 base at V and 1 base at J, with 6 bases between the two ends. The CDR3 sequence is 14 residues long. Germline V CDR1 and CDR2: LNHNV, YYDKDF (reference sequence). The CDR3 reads CATSRAGGTDTQYF. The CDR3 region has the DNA TGTGCCACCAGCAGAGCGGGAGGCACAGATACGCAGTATTTT.

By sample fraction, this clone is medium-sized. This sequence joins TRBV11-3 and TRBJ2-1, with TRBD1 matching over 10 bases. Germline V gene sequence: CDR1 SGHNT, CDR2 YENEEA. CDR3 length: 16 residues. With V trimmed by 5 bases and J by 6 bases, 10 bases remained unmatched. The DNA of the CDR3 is TGTGCCAGCAGCCAACCACCCCGGACAGGGGGCAATGAGCAGTTCTTC. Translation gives CASSQPPRTGGNEQFF.

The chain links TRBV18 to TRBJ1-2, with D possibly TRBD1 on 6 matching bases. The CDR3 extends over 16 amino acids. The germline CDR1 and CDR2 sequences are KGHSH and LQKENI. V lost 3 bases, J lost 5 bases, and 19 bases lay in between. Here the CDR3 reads CASSPKQGLAWYGYTF. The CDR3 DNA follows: TGTGCCAGCTCACCGAAACAGGGACTCGCCTGGTATGGCTACACCTTC.

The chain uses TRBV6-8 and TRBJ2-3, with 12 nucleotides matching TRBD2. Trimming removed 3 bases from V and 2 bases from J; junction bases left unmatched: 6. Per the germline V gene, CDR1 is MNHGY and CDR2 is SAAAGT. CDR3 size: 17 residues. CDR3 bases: TGTGCCAGCAGTTATGGGGGACTAGCGGGTTTCACAGATACGCAGTATTTT. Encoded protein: CASSYGGLAGFTDTQYF.

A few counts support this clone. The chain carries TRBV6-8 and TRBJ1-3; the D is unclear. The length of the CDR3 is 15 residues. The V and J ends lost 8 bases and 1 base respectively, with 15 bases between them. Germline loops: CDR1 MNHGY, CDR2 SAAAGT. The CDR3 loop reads CASGRPFRSGNTIYF. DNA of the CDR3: TGTGCCAGCGGACGACCGTTCAGGTCTGGAAACACCATATATTTT.